This T cell receptor beta chain was sequenced for a study of cytomegalovirus exposure and HLA in healthy donors. About this clone: Antigen: not known.

Study findings and constraints: The records held CMV serostatus as the only immune exposure information.

The primer mix had 60 Vbeta and 13 Jbeta primers. Profiling relied on immunoSEQ multiplex PCR, and the TCRdb table lists in-frame clones only, not all of them. The table lists approximately 110,000 clones, with roughly 1% in the top ten. The CDR3 covers 16 residues. With 5 bases removed from V and 1 base from J, the gap between germline ends came to 15 bases. Germline V lookup: CDR1 LNHNV, CDR2 YYDKDF (reference sequence). When sampled, the donors appeared nominally healthy, though they likely had unrecorded immune exposures. The TCR originated in a man younger than 35 in good health and CMV-seronegative. The V gene is TRBV15, the J gene TRBJ1-5; a possible D gene is TRBD1 (5 bases). The sample consisted of PBMCs. Written as DNA, the CDR3 is TGTGCCACCAGCCCCGGGGCTCGGGGGAGCAATCAGCCCCAGCATTTT. Protein sequence: CATSPGARGSNQPQHF.